These 27 T cell receptor beta chains originate from one sample sequenced in a study of shared clonotypes between healthy human individuals. Here immunoSEQ multiplex PCR was the method, and the copy in TCRdb shows in-frame clones only, minus some. The table lists about 120,000 clones, 55% to 70% of them singletons. Sample: memory CD8+ T cells sorted from blood. The sample's subset: CD45RO+ cells pooled with CCR7-negative TemRA cells. Receptors were obtained from a woman aged 25-40 years in good health.

The chain uses TRBV4-1 and TRBJ1-1, with a possible D match to TRBD1 (6 bases). V dropped 4 bases and J dropped 1 base, with 16 bases sitting between them. Germline lookup yields CDR1 MGHRA and CDR2 YSYEKL. This CDR3 spans 16 amino acids. The chain's CDR3 is CASSPSPTGANTEAFF. CDR3 in DNA: TGCGCCAGCAGCCCCTCCCCGACGGGGGCGAACACTGAAGCTTTCTTT.

Concerning this clone itself: A much larger clone lies a single base off, so this may be a read error. Different DNA sequences within this sample yield the same CDR3. This chain joins TRBV29-1 and TRBJ2-7; D tentatively fits TRBD1 or TRBD2 (5 bases each). The CDR3 extends over 13 amino acids. From germline, CDR1 is SQVTM and CDR2 ANQGSEA. CDR3 loop: CSVRDGGSYEQYF. CDR3 DNA sequence: TGTAGCGTACGGGACGGAGGTTCCTACGAGCAGTACTTC.

The chain employs TRBV15 and TRBJ2-7; 10 bases are shared with TRBD1. Per the germline V gene, CDR1 is LNHNV and CDR2 is YYDKDF (reference sequence). The CDR3 consists of 15 residues. V shed 3 bases, J shed 4 bases, and the junction held 6 bases outside the gene matches. The CDR3 here is CATSRTGTGAYEQYF. CDR3 nucleotide sequence: TGTGCCACCAGCAGGACCGGGACAGGGGCTTACGAGCAGTACTTC.

Points on this clone: Possible read error: a much larger clone is one base away. In the same sample, other DNA sequences code for this CDR3. J is TRBJ2-1 and V is TRBV5-1; 7 bases fit TRBD2. The CDR3 sequence is 18 residues long. In germline, CDR1 is SGHRS, CDR2 YFSETQ. J lost 1 base, V lost 0 bases, and 10 bases had no gene match. The CDR3 loop reads CASSLAPSGSVSYNEQFF. DNA of the CDR3: TGCGCCAGCAGCTTGGCTCCTAGCGGAAGTGTATCCTACAATGAGCAGTTCTTC.

This rearrangement joins TRBV7-3 to TRBJ2-1; D is possibly TRBD1 or TRBD2 (7 bases each). Germline values: CDR1 SGHTA, CDR2 FQGTGA. The CDR3 sequence is 14 residues long. V gave up 4 bases and J gave up 10 bases, with 17 bases separating them. The CDR3 DNA reads TGTGCCAGCAGCTCACAGGGGCTAGCGGAAGAGCAGTTCTTC. Protein sequence: CASSSQGLAEEQFF.

This chain joins TRBV2 and TRBJ2-7; D tentatively fits TRBD1 or TRBD2 (6 bases each). This CDR3 has 13 residues. CDR1 and CDR2 (germline): SNHLY, FYNNEI. The ends were cut back, 7 bases at V and 0 bases at J, with 10 bases in the middle. CDR3 sequence reads: CASTGADSYEQYF. In nucleotides, the CDR3 is TGTGCCAGCACGGGGGCGGACTCCTACGAGCAGTACTTC.

CDR3 coding DNA: TGTGCCAGCAGCTCATTAGCGGGAGTCTTTTACGAGCAGTACTTC. Its translation: CASSSLAGVFYEQYF. This chain uses TRBV7-8 with TRBJ2-7; TRBD2 matches at 9 bases. V dropped 4 bases and J dropped 4; count of bases not matched to a gene: 8. The CDR3 covers 15 residues. Germline V CDR1 and CDR2: SGHVS, FQNEAQ.

The chain has TRBV19 and TRBJ2-7; TRBD2 agrees at 7 bases. V lost 4 bases and J lost 3; bases outside the gene matches: 18. The germline V gene encodes CDR1 LNHDA and CDR2 SQIVND (reference sequence). This CDR3 region has 18 residues. DNA of the CDR3: TGTGCCAGTAGTAAGTTCTACAAAGGGAGGGGTAATTTCTACGAGCAGTACTTC. Protein sequence: CASSKFYKGRGNFYEQYF.

The rearrangement uses TRBV28 and TRBJ2-7, with a weak D call TRBD1 (5 bases). Per the germline V gene, CDR1 is MDHEN and CDR2 is SYDVKM. CDR3 size: 14 residues. With 4 bases removed from V and 1 base from J, the gap between germline ends came to 11 bases. CDR3 in amino acids: CASSSQVISYEQYF. The DNA of the CDR3 is TGTGCCAGCAGTTCACAGGTGATATCCTACGAGCAGTACTTC.

This chain uses TRBV7-8 with TRBJ2-1; 7 bases fit TRBD2. The V segment lost 0 bases and the J segment 5 bases; nucleotides outside the gene matches: 10. Germline V CDR1 and CDR2: SGHVS, FQNEAQ. The CDR3 contains 17 residues. CDR3 in amino acids: CASSLALTRLADNEQFF. The DNA of the CDR3 is TGTGCCAGCAGCTTAGCCTTGACGAGGCTAGCGGACAATGAGCAGTTCTTC. Together with reference TRBV7-8 and TRBJ2-1, the CDR3 gives the full variable domain: GAGVSQSPRYKVAKRGQDVALRCDPISGHVSLFWYQQALGQGPEFLTYFQNEAQLDKSGLPSDRFFAERPEGSVSTLKIQRTQQEDSAVYLCASSLALTRLADNEQFFGPGTRLTVL.

The chain has TRBV9 and TRBJ1-3; a weak D match, TRBD1 (5 bases). Looked up from germline, CDR1 is SGDLS and CDR2 is YYNGEE. V was pared by 0 bases and J by 3 bases, with 7 bases between. This CDR3 spans 14 amino acids. The CDR3 sequence is CASSVGRVGNTIYF. The CDR3 DNA reads TGTGCCAGCAGCGTAGGCAGGGTTGGAAACACCATATATTTT. Looking up the rest from reference TRBV9 and TRBJ1-3 gives the full variable domain: DSGVTQTPKHLITATGQRVTLRCSPRSGDLSVYWYQQSLDQGLQFLIQYYNGEERAKGNILERFSAQQFPDLHSELNLSSLELGDSALYFCASSVGRVGNTIYFGEGSWLTVV.

J is TRBJ2-3 and V is TRBV20-1; D remains ambiguous. Germline V gene lookup returns CDR1 DFQATT and CDR2 SNEGSKA (reference sequence). The ends were cut back, 8 bases at V and 2 bases at J, with 5 bases in the middle. The CDR3 has 10 amino acids. CDR3 sequence (DNA): TGCAGTTCTCTCACAGATACGCAGTATTTT. Residues: CSSLTDTQYF.

The chain couples TRBV10-1 to TRBJ2-7; D is tentatively TRBD1 or TRBD2 (5 bases each). Germline loops: CDR1 WNHNN, CDR2 SYGVQD (reference sequence). Trimming shortened V by 0 bases and J by 6 bases, and 9 bases separated the two germline ends. CDR3 size: 13 residues. Here the CDR3 DNA reads TGCGCCAGCAGTGAGTCAGGTGGGACCGAGCAGTACTTC. Protein sequence: CASSESGGTEQYF.

The genes are TRBV4-1 and TRBJ2-1; 8 bases are shared with TRBD1. Germline CDR1 MGHRA, CDR2 YSYEKL. J lost 9 bases, V lost 1 base, and 14 bases had no gene match. This CDR3 is 17 amino acids long. The DNA of the CDR3 is TGCGCCAGCAGCCAAGGGTACAGGGGGTACCGCCTGGGTGAGCAGTTCTTC. This translates into CASSQGYRGYRLGEQFF.

The genes are TRBV5-1 and TRBJ2-1, with D unresolved. The CDR3 loop spans 14 amino acids. Germline CDR1 is SGHRS and CDR2 is YFSETQ. Trimming removed 5 bases at V and 4 bases at J, with 13 bases between. This chain's CDR3 is CASRSAETYNEQFF. In DNA, the CDR3 is TGCGCCAGCAGATCTGCGGAGACTTACAATGAGCAGTTCTTC.

This clone was seen a single time. The chain employs TRBV5-1 and TRBJ2-7, with TRBD1 identical over 7 bases. CDR3 size: 13 residues. V dropped 2 bases and J dropped 3; count of bases not matched to a gene: 2. Germline V lookup: CDR1 SGHRS, CDR2 YFSETQ. In DNA form, the CDR3 reads TGCGCCAGCAGCTTCCAGGGGGACTACGAGCAGTACTTC. This translates into CASSFQGDYEQYF.

The chain recombines TRBV23-1 with TRBJ2-3; 13 positions match TRBD2. TRBV23-1 is identified as an open reading frame with a role that is uncertain. Trimming cost V 2 bases and J 4 bases; bases outside gene matches: 0. The CDR3 consists of 15 residues. The CDR3, as DNA: TGCGCCAGCAGTCAAGGACTAGCGGGAGCAGATACGCAGTATTTT. As protein: CASSQGLAGADTQYF.

The chain links TRBV15 to TRBJ2-1; TRBD2 is a possible D gene (5 bases). V was shortened by 0 bases and J by 6 bases, with 12 bases between the two germline ends. The CDR3 has 15 residues. Germline V gene lookup returns CDR1 LNHNV and CDR2 YYDKDF (reference sequence). CDR3 region: CATSRDWETPNEQFF. CDR3 in DNA: TGTGCCACCAGCAGAGATTGGGAGACTCCCAATGAGCAGTTCTTC.

V usage is TRBV6-1 and J usage is TRBJ2-3; 8 bases are a match to TRBD2. There are 15 residues in the CDR3. Germline CDR1 is MNHNS and CDR2 is SASEGT. The V gene end was trimmed by 3 bases and the J gene end by 6 bases; junction bases not matched to a gene: 8. The CDR3 region is CASSDGTSGPDTQYF. CDR3 nucleotide sequence: TGTGCCAGCAGTGATGGGACTAGTGGTCCGGATACGCAGTATTTT.

The CDR3: CASSSTGGYYGYTF. The CDR3 DNA reads as TGTGCCAGCAGCTCTACAGGGGGGTACTATGGCTACACCTTC. This chain joins TRBV6-5 and TRBJ1-2; 8 nucleotides match TRBD1. The CDR3 contains 14 residues. The V and J ends lost 6 bases and 3 bases, in that order; junction bases with no gene match: 6. Germline CDR1 reads MNHEY; CDR2 reads SVGAGI.

This sequence joins TRBV2 and TRBJ2-1; D is possibly TRBD2 (6 bases). The V end lost 6 bases, the J end lost 2 bases, and 14 bases lay between the germline ends. CDR3 length: 15 amino acids. Per germline, CDR1 SNHLY and CDR2 FYNNEI. CDR3 coding DNA: TGTGCCAGCAGCGCCGGCGGGAACCCCTACAATGAGCAGTTCTTC. This translates into CASSAGGNPYNEQFF. The full variable domain, its missing parts supplied by reference TRBV2 and TRBJ2-1, is EPEVTQTPSHQVTQMGQEVILRCVPISNHLYFYWYRQILGQKVEFLVSFYNNEISEKSEIFDDQFSVERPDGSNFTLKIRSTKLEDSAMYFCASSAGGNPYNEQFFGPGTRLTVL.

CDR3 nucleotide sequence: TGTGCCAGTTTCCCCCCGGGAAAGGGGGGTAACTATGGCTACACCTTC. It encodes CASFPPGKGGNYGYTF. This chain uses TRBV19 with TRBJ1-2, with a tentative D call TRBD1 (6 bases). The length of the CDR3 is 16 residues. Trimming cost V 8 bases and J 1 base, with 20 bases left between them. The germline V gene encodes CDR1 LNHDA and CDR2 SQIVND (reference sequence).

The chain recombines TRBV10-2 with TRBJ2-7; 12 nucleotides align to TRBD2. Trimming removed 4 bases from V and 2 bases from J; junction bases left unmatched: 6. The CDR3 spans 16 residues. CDR1 is WSHSY and CDR2 is SAAADI in the germline V gene. CDR3: CASSGLAGVSAYEQYF. The CDR3 DNA reads TGCGCCAGCAGTGGACTAGCGGGAGTATCTGCCTACGAGCAGTACTTC.

The chain joins TRBV11-2 to TRBJ2-4; D might be TRBD1 (6 bases). The V and J ends lost 2 bases and 3 bases respectively, with 8 bases between them. CDR1 and CDR2 from the germline V gene are SGHAT and FQNNGV. The CDR3 runs to 14 residues. The CDR3, as DNA: TGTGCCAGCAGCTTATCAGGGGTCAAAAACATTCAGTACTTC. This codes for CASSLSGVKNIQYF.

Written as DNA, the CDR3 is TGTGCCAGCAGCTTAGATGGACTAGCGGGACTGGTCGAGCAGTTCTTC. Translation: CASSLDGLAGLVEQFF. The chain couples TRBV11-2 to TRBJ2-1; 12 bases match TRBD2. This CDR3 has 16 residues. V lost 0 bases, J lost 10 bases, and 7 bases stayed unmatched. Germline V gene data show CDR1 as SGHAT and CDR2 as FQNNGV.

The chain combines TRBV28 with TRBJ1-1; D is unclear. The germline V and J ends were trimmed by 7 bases and 6 bases, with 9 bases remaining between them. CDR1 MDHEN and CDR2 SYDVKM come from the germline V gene. The CDR3 is 11 amino acids. CDR3 coding DNA: TGTGCCAGCACCTTGGGATCTGAAGCTTTCTTT. Translating gives CASTLGSEAFF.

V and J are TRBV15 and TRBJ2-6; no definite D call. Per germline, CDR1 LNHNV and CDR2 YYDKDF (reference sequence). V lost 1 base, J lost 0 bases, and 10 bases lay in between. CDR3 size: 17 residues. Written as DNA, the CDR3 is TGTGCCACCAGCAGAGTTGGCAGTTACTCTGGGGCCAACGTCCTGACTTTC. It codes for CATSRVGSYSGANVLTF.